This entry features one TCR beta chain sequence. In the source study's methods: It was from reference gene primer amplification that nucleated cell counts were estimated. Sequencing was performed with immunoSEQ multiplex PCR; in TCRdb, only in-frame clones are kept and a portion is missing. For V, J and clone size, that table is used; D and trimming come from the DNA. The sample holds about 120,000 clones, 65% to 85% seen once. The CDR3 sequence is 13 residues long. V shed 3 bases and J 6 bases; nucleotides not matched to a gene: 3. The data belong to a study of blood T cell repertoires in COVID-19. The overall study: Researchers got acute and convalescent COVID-19 samples from the United States, Italy and Spain. T cells, B-cell-depleted T cells, or PBMCs provided the cDNA or gDNA that served as material.

Sequenced sample: peripheral blood. This clonotype originated in a woman aged 70-85 years with acute or convalescent COVID-19. V and J are TRBV12-3 or TRBV12-4 and TRBJ1-1; 8 bases agree with TRBD1. CDR3 region: CASSFGTGAEAFF. The CDR3 bases are TGTGCCAGCAGTTTTGGGACAGGCGCTGAAGCTTTCTTT.